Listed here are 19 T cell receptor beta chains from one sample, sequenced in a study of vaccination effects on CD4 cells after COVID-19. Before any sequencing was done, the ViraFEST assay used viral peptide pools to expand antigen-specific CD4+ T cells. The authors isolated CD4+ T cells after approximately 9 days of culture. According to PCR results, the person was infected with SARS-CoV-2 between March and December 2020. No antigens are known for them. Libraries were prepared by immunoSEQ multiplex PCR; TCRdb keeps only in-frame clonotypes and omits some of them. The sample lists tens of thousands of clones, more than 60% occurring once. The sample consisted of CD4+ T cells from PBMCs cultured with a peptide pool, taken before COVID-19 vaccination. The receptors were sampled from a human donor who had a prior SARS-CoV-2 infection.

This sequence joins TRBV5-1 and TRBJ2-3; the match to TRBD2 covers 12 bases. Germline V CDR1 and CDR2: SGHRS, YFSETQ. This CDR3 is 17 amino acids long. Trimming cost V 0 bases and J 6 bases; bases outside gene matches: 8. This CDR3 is CASSLAPSGGAGDTQYF. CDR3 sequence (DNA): TGCGCCAGCAGCTTGGCTCCTAGCGGGGGGGCGGGTGATACGCAGTATTTT.

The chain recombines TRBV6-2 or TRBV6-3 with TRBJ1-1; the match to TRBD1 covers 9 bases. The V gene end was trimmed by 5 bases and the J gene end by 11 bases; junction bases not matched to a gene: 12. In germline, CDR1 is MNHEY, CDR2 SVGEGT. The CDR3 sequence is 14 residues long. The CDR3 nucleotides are TGTGCCAGCAGTCCGGGACAGGGCACCAGGGCGGCTTTCTTT. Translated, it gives CASSPGQGTRAAFF.

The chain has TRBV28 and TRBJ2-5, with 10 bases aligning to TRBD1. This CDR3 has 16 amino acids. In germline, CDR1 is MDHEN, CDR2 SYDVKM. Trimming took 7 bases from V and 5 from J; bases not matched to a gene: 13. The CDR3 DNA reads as TGTGCCAGCACCGCACCGGGACAGGGGTTCCGGGAGACCCAGTACTTC. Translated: CASTAPGQGFRETQYF.

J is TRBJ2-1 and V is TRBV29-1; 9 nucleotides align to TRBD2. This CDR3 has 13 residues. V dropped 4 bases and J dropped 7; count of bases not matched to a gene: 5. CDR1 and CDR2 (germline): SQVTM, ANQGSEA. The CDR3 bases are TGCAGCGTTGGCGGGGGGGCTTTGAATGAGCAGTTCTTC. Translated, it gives CSVGGGALNEQFF.

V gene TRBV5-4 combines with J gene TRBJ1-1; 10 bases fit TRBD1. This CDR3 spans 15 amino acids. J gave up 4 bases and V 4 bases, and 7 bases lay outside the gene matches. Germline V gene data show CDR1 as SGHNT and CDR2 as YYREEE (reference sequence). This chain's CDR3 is CASSTGQGESTEAFF. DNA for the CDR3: TGTGCCAGCAGCACCGGACAGGGGGAGAGCACTGAAGCTTTCTTT.

CDR3 nucleotide sequence: TGTGCCAGTAGTATGACAGGGTTTGGAGGCGAGCAGTACTTC. It is translated as CASSMTGFGGEQYF. The rearrangement links TRBV19 to TRBJ2-7, with TRBD1 identical over 7 bases. CDR1 is LNHDA, CDR2 SQIVND, per germline (reference sequence). The J segment lost 6 bases and the V segment lost 3 bases, leaving 8 bases of the junction unmatched. This CDR3 contains 14 residues.

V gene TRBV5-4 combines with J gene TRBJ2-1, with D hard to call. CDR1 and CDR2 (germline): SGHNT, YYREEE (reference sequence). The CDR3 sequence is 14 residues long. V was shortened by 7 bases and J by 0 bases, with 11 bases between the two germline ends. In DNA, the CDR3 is TGTGCCAGCTCAACGGATAGCTCCTACAATGAGCAGTTCTTC. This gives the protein CASSTDSSYNEQFF. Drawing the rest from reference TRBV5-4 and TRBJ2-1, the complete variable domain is ETGVTQSPTHLIKTRGQQVTLRCSSQSGHNTVSWYQQALGQGPQFIFQYYREEENGRGNFPPRFSGLQFPNYSSELNVNALELDDSALYLCASSTDSSYNEQFFGPGTRLTVL.

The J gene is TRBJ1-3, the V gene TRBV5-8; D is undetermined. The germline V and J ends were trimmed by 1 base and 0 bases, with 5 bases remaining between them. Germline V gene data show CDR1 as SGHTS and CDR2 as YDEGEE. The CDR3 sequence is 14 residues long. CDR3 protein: CASSLRDSGNTIYF. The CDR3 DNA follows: TGTGCCAGCAGCTTGAGGGACTCTGGAAACACCATATATTTT. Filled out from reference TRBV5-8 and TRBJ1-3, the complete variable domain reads EAGVTQSPTHLIKTRGQQATLRCSPISGHTSVYWYQQALGLGLQFLLWYDEGEERNRGNFPPRFSGRQFPNYSSELNVNALELEDSALYLCASSLRDSGNTIYFGEGSWLTVV.

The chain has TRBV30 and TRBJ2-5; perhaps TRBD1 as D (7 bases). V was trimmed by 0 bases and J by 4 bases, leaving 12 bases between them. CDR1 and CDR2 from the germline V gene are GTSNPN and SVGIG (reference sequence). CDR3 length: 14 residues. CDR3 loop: CAWSVGGGGETQYF. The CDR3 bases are TGTGCCTGGAGTGTTGGAGGGGGCGGAGAGACCCAGTACTTC.

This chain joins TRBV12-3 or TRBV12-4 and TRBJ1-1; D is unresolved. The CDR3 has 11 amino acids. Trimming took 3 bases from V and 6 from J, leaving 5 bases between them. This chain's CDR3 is CASSFRAEAFF. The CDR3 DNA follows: TGTGCCAGCAGTTTTAGGGCTGAAGCTTTCTTT.

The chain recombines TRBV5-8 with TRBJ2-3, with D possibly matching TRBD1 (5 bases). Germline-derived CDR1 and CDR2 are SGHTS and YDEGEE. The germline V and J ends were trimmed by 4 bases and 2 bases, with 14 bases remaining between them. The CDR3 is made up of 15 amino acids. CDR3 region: CASSTKGHPTDTQYF. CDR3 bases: TGTGCCAGCAGCACTAAAGGACATCCCACAGATACGCAGTATTTT.

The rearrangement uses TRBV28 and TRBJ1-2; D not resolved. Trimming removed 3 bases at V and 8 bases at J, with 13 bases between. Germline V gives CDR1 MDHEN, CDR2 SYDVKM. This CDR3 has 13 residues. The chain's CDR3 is CASSLDGVQGYTF. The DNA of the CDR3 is TGTGCCAGCAGTTTGGACGGGGTCCAAGGCTACACCTTC.

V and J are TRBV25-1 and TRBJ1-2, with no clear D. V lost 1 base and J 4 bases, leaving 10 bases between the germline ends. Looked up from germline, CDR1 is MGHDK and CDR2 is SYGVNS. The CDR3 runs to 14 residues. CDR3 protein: CASSELSSSYGYTF. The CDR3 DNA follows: TGTGCCAGCAGTGAATTGTCCAGTTCCTATGGCTACACCTTC.

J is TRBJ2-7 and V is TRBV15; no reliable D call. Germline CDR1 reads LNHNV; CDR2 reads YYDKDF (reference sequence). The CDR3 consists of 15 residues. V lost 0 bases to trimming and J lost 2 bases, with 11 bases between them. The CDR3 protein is CATSREGSLTYEQYF. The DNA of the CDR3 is TGTGCCACCAGCAGAGAGGGCAGCCTTACCTACGAGCAGTACTTC.

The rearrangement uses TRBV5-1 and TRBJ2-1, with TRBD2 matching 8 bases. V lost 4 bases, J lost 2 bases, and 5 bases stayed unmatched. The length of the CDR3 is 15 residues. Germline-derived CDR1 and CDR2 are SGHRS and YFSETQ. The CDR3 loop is CASSPGGNAYNEQFF. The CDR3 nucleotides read TGCGCCAGCAGCCCGGGAGGGAACGCCTACAATGAGCAGTTCTTC. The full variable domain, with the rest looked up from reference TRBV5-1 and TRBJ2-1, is KAGVTQTPRYLIKTRGQQVTLSCSPISGHRSVSWYQQTPGQGLQFLFEYFSETQRNKGNFPGRFSGRQFSNSRSEMNVSTLELGDSALYLCASSPGGNAYNEQFFGPGTRLTVL.

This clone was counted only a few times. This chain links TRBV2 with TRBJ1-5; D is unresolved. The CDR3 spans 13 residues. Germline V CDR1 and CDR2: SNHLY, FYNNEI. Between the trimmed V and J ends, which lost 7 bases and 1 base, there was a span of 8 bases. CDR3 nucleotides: TGTGCCAGCAAGAGACAAAGCAATCAGCCCCAGCATTTT. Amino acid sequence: CASKRQSNQPQHF.

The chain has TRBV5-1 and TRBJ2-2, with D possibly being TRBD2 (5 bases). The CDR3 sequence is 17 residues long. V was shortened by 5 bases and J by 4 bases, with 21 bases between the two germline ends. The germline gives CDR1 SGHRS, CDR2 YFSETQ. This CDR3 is CASSGGSAPGSTGELFF. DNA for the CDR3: TGCGCCAGCAGTGGTGGCAGCGCCCCGGGGTCCACCGGGGAGCTGTTTTTT.

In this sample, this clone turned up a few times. CDR3 DNA: TGTGCCAGCAGCCAAGACAGGGGGAAGCCCCAGCATTTT. Translating gives CASSQDRGKPQHF. The V and J genes are TRBV4-2 and TRBJ1-5; 7 bases fit TRBD1. Trimming at V came to 0 bases and at J to 8 bases, leaving 1 base not matched to a gene. The CDR3 spans 13 residues. CDR1 and CDR2 from the germline V gene are LGHNA and YNFKEQ.

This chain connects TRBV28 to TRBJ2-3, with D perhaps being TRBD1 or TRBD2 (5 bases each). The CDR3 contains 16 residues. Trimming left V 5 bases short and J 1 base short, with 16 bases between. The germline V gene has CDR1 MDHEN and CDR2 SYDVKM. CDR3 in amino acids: CASSPRGAGGTDTQYF. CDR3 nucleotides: TGTGCCAGCAGTCCCCGTGGGGCCGGGGGCACAGATACGCAGTATTTT.